This TCR beta chain was sequenced in a study of T cells in Graves' hyperthyroidism and ophthalmopathy (dated by TCRdb to between 2017 and 2020). About the investigation overall: Peripheral blood was sampled at the time of initial diagnosis, prior to any treatment. To identify distinguishing TCR V-J signatures, a discovery cohort of some 99 patients was used, comprising 43 with Graves' ophthalmopathy and approximately 57 with stable Graves' hyperthyroidism. Prospective prediction of ophthalmopathy was tested in an independent validation cohort consisting of 18 hyperthyroidism patients and some 17 patients who later progressed to ophthalmopathy. The 100 discovery patients were randomly split 7:3 into training and test sets. In addition, the study compared T-cell repertoires in thyroid tissue and in blood from a handful of Graves' hyperthyroidism patients. Once sampling was done, hyperthyroidism patients were given methimazole at a starting dose of 30 mg daily, whereas ophthalmopathy patients were given high-dose intravenous methylprednisolone. The paper reports TCR Vbeta CDR3 sequencing of roughly 140 peripheral blood samples: under 45 ophthalmopathy, roughly 80 hyperthyroidism and around 17 progressor patients. Beyond this particular receptor, the publication reports: In validation, the model predicted progression to ophthalmopathy a median of about 6.8 months before onset, with approximately 70% sensitivity and more than 72% specificity. Ophthalmopathy was separated from stable hyperthyroidism by a 13 V-J signature model, with 87.88% sensitivity and 81% to 82% specificity obtained in cross-validation and 80%/75% obtained in testing. Most expanded thyroid clonotypes (frequency above 0.001) were also detected in blood, suggesting blood repertoires may reflect thyroid immune responses. No statistical method was used to fix the sample size in advance, and group allocation was not hidden from the investigators.

Hyperthyroidism patients were newly diagnosed, had a disease duration of under 2 months, and were aged 18 to 65 years. Any patient with an uncontrolled infection, another autoimmune disease, pregnancy or lactation was excluded. Diagnoses relied on clinical symptoms, serum thyroxine and TRAb, thyroid ultrasound and orbital computed tomography. Blood from progressor patients was drawn when they were first diagnosed with hyperthyroidism, before any ophthalmopathy symptoms appeared. PBMCs were separated from approximately 10 ml of fresh peripheral blood using Ficoll-Paque density gradient centrifugation. Progressor patients were defined as those initially diagnosed with Graves' hyperthyroidism in whom ophthalmopathy developed during follow-up. Trizol reagent was used to extract total RNA, and RNA quality was then checked on an Agilent 2100 Bioanalyzer. The CDR3 runs 13 residues from the cysteine to the phenylalanine. Only CDR3 DNA remains: 39 bases, in frame from the first base. V was cut back by 5 bases and J by 12 bases, leaving a gap of 19 bases between them. CDR1 and CDR2, looked up from the germline V gene (reference sequence), are DFQATT and SNEGSKA.

TCR beta CDR3 regions were amplified from RNA transcripts. A first-round RT-PCR of the TCR CDR3 used the HTBI primer set with the Qiagen OneStep RT-PCR kit. A second multiplex PCR round built the libraries, followed by size selection and purification. Libraries were sequenced paired-end with 100 bp reads on an Illumina HiSeq2000. The authors processed their data as follows. SOAPnuke was used to process the raw data, removing reads that contained adapters or uncalled bases, had a mean Phred below 15, or lacked an exact match to the constant primer or identifier. High-quality paired reads were merged with COPE v1.2.5, and unique nucleotide sequences were defined as clonotypes. MiTCR v1.1 was used to align the clonotypes against IMGT TRBV, TRBD and TRBJ reference segments. The analysis included only V-J combinations with a frequency above 0.0001, which together covered more than 99% of the repertoires. The TCS score was defined as the ratio of F50 (clonal expansion) to E x V (chaos), calculated using BLOSUM62-based TCRdist between CDR3 peptides within each V-J. Welch's t-statistics and random forest reduced roughly 530 V-J features to 10 to 15, which were used in a naive Bayes classifier (R e1071). TCRdb reran the public reads through fastp at Q25 and MiXCR, keeping productive beta chains. All rows with the same CDR3 protein become a single entry with the most common DNA and genes. The V and J calls, along with clone size, are taken from TCRdb and not from the paper's own processing. This sample lists under 350,000 distinct CDR3 sequences; 10% to 15% were detected once. Roughly 8.5% of the sample goes to the ten largest clones.

As to this clonotype: No cognate antigen has been identified for it. This may be a read error, as it is one base from a much larger clone.

This receptor was identified in a woman aged 25 to 39 with Graves' hyperthyroidism that later progressed to Graves' ophthalmopathy. The rearranged chain carries TRBV20-1 and TRBJ2-2, and possibly TRBD1, on 6 matching bases. The sample consisted of blood. The DNA is as follows: TGCAGTGCTGGAGCTCCAACCGGGACACAGCTGTTTTTT. It codes for CSAGAPTGTQLFF.